This TCR beta chain was sequenced in a study of T cell responses to AZD1222 COVID-19 vaccine. The wider study: Pooling was applied to second doses at about 4 or about 12 weeks.

Germline V gene lookup returns CDR1 KGHSH and CDR2 LQKENI. The CDR3 is made up of 15 amino acids. V lost 3 bases and J lost 0, with 8 bases in between. Assay used: immunoSEQ multiplex PCR; TCRdb lists only in-frame clones, some missing. Altogether 95,000 to 100,000 clones are present, roughly 87% being singletons, with the ten largest covering 16%. Regarding this clone: The antigen is unknown.

Findings and limits, study-wide: White British donors predominated, females outnumbered males, and clonal diversity was possibly underestimated. Spike-specific TCR breadth and depth grew following two AZD1222 doses.

This chain joins TRBV18 and TRBJ2-2; D possibly corresponds to TRBD1 (6 bases). The clonotype was recovered from an adult in good health. Sequencing was performed on peripheral blood, taken on day 0 of AZD1222 vaccination. As DNA, the CDR3 is TGTGCCAGCTCACCGGGACACGCGAACACCGGGGAGCTGTTTTTT. As protein: CASSPGHANTGELFF. The full variable domain, completed using reference TRBV18 and TRBJ2-2, is NAGVMQNPRHLVRRRGQEARLRCSPMKGHSHVYWYRQLPEEGLKFMVYLQKENIIDESGMPKERFSAEFPKEGPSILRIQQVVRGDSAAYFCASSPGHANTGELFFGEGSRLTVL.